A selection of T cell receptor beta chains follows, all from one sample in a study of T cell responses to AZD1222 COVID-19 vaccine. The repertoire was sequenced with immunoSEQ multiplex PCR; TCRdb's copy has only in-frame clones and lacks some. This table holds 100,000 to 150,000 clones, 75% to 95% found once. Material: peripheral blood, obtained on day 0 of AZD1222 vaccination. These receptors all come from an adult in good health. The CDR3 runs from the conserved cysteine through the conserved F or W. D genes are given only for firm matches. A row's size may be missing; if present it is once, few, many or a size class.

D,size,V,J,CDR3,DNA
TRBD1,-,TRBV15,TRBJ2-1,CATSAGTADNEQFF,TGTGCCACCAGCGCAGGGACAGCAGACAATGAGCAGTTCTTC
-,-,TRBV12-3/TRBV12-4,TRBJ2-5,CASSFVAQETQYF,TGTGCCAGCAGTTTTGTGGCCCAAGAGACCCAGTACTTC
-,-,TRBV30,TRBJ1-2,CAWSETAAGYTF,TGTGCCTGGAGTGAGACAGCCGCCGGCTACACCTTC
TRBD2,-,TRBV24-1,TRBJ2-5,CATSDPSGGYETQYF,TGTGCCACCAGTGACCCTAGCGGGGGGTACGAGACCCAGTACTTC
TRBD1,-,TRBV28,TRBJ1-4,CASSLSGQGANEKLFF,TGTGCCAGCAGTTTATCTGGACAGGGTGCTAATGAAAAACTGTTTTTT
TRBD1,-,TRBV7-2,TRBJ2-7,CASSSQGQGYEQYF,TGTGCCAGCAGCTCCCAGGGACAGGGTTACGAGCAGTACTTC
-,-,TRBV7-3,TRBJ2-3,CASSHTLTDTQYF,TGTGCCAGCAGCCACACTCTCACAGATACGCAGTATTTT
-,-,TRBV5-5,TRBJ1-6,CASSLAQPPLHF,TGTGCCAGCAGCTTGGCACAACCACCCCTCCACTTT
TRBD1,-,TRBV9,TRBJ1-3,CASSLGQASGNTIYF,TGTGCCAGCAGCCTCGGACAGGCCTCTGGAAACACCATATATTTT
-,once,TRBV19,TRBJ1-5,CANKRRQPQHF,TGTGCCAACAAGAGACGTCAGCCCCAGCATTTT
-,-,TRBV27,TRBJ1-4,CASSSQLGNEKLFF,TGTGCCAGCAGTTCACAGTTGGGGAATGAAAAACTGTTTTTT
TRBD1,-,TRBV6-1,TRBJ1-2,CASSEAQGQGGRGYTF,TGTGCCAGCAGTGAAGCTCAGGGACAGGGCGGGAGAGGCTACACCTTC
TRBD1,-,TRBV13,TRBJ1-4,CASSPRMTGLSEKLFF,TGTGCCAGCAGCCCTAGGATGACAGGGTTATCGGAAAAACTGTTTTTT
TRBD1,-,TRBV6-5,TRBJ1-1,CAAHRGSEAFF,TGTGCCGCCCACAGGGGGTCTGAAGCTTTCTTT
TRBD2,-,TRBV19,TRBJ2-5,CASSIASGGLETQYF,TGTGCCAGTAGTATAGCTAGCGGGGGTTTGGAGACCCAGTACTTC
TRBD2,-,TRBV7-3,TRBJ2-5,CASSPIAGGQETQYF,TGTGCCAGCAGCCCGATAGCGGGGGGGCAGGAGACCCAGTACTTC
-,-,TRBV5-1,TRBJ2-2,CASSSQGWGLNTGELFF,TGCGCCAGCAGCTCCCAAGGGTGGGGGTTGAACACCGGGGAGCTGTTTTTT
-,-,TRBV15,TRBJ2-2,CATSREGSPLGGELFF,TGTGCCACCAGCAGAGAAGGCTCACCCCTAGGCGGGGAGCTGTTTTTT
-,-,TRBV7-9,TRBJ2-7,CASTPGGREYEQYF,TGTGCCAGCACCCCTGGCGGCAGGGAATACGAGCAGTACTTC
TRBD1,-,TRBV6-6,TRBJ1-2,CASSRFSSGTGGAPNYGYTF,TGTGCCAGCAGCCGTTTTAGTTCCGGGACAGGGGGCGCGCCCAACTATGGCTACACCTTC
-,-,TRBV18,TRBJ1-2,CASSPPKTGSNYGYTF,TGTGCCAGCTCACCGCCTAAGACAGGCTCTAACTATGGCTACACCTTC
TRBD1,-,TRBV6-5,TRBJ1-5,CASSQGTGGSQPQHF,TGTGCCAGCAGCCAGGGGACAGGAGGCTCTCAGCCCCAGCATTTT
-,few,TRBV13,TRBJ2-1,CASSPPVGVTYNEQFF,TGTGCCAGCAGCCCCCCCGTAGGCGTCACCTACAATGAGCAGTTCTTC
-,once,TRBV6-5,TRBJ2-7,CASSILRATNEQYF,TGTGCCAGCAGTATACTTCGCGCTACCAACGAGCAGTACTTC
-,-,TRBV6-2/TRBV6-3,TRBJ1-5,CASSRGWGGAQPQHF,TGTGCCAGCAGCCGGGGGTGGGGAGGGGCTCAGCCCCAGCATTTT
-,-,TRBV4-1,TRBJ2-3,CASSQDEFNNTDTQYF,TGCGCCAGCAGCCAAGATGAATTTAATAACACAGATACGCAGTATTTT
TRBD1,-,TRBV13,TRBJ1-2,CASSGHKGTGHGYTF,TGTGCCAGCAGCGGACATAAAGGGACAGGGCATGGCTACACCTTC
-,-,TRBV29-1,TRBJ1-2,CSAQHAYGYTF,TGCAGCGCTCAACACGCCTATGGCTACACCTTC
-,-,TRBV28,TRBJ1-2,CASSWGALNYGYTF,TGTGCCAGCAGTTGGGGGGCGCTGAACTATGGCTACACCTTC
TRBD2,-,TRBV3-1/TRBV3-2,TRBJ2-7,CASSHPEGASGIYEQYF,TGTGCCAGCAGCCATCCAGAAGGGGCTAGCGGCATCTACGAGCAGTACTTC
-,-,TRBV7-2,TRBJ2-1,CASSFRDKSDEQFF,TGTGCCAGCAGCTTTAGGGACAAGTCGGATGAGCAGTTCTTC
-,once,TRBV5-1,TRBJ2-7,CASSAGTGTYEQYF,TGCGCCAGCAGTGCCGGGACGGGGACCTACGAGCAGTACTTC
-,-,TRBV6-2/TRBV6-3,TRBJ2-3,CASSLSGNTQYF,TGTGCCAGCAGCCTGAGCGGAAATACGCAGTATTTT
-,once,TRBV7-9,TRBJ2-2,CASSVPPGRGGELFF,TGTGCCAGCAGCGTCCCCCCGGGGCGGGGCGGGGAGCTGTTTTTT
TRBD1,-,TRBV28,TRBJ1-1,CASRLLGGANTEAFF,TGTGCCAGCAGACTCCTAGGGGGCGCGAACACTGAAGCTTTCTTT
TRBD1,-,TRBV27,TRBJ1-5,CASSISGQGSNQPQHF,TGTGCCAGCAGTATATCCGGACAGGGGAGCAATCAGCCCCAGCATTTT
TRBD1,-,TRBV27,TRBJ1-4,CASSFLQGFGKLFF,TGTGCCAGCAGTTTTTTACAGGGGTTCGGGAAACTGTTTTTT
TRBD1,-,TRBV6-5,TRBJ2-7,CASSYSTGTAYEQYF,TGTGCCAGCAGTTACTCGACCGGGACAGCCTACGAGCAGTACTTC
TRBD2,-,TRBV11-1,TRBJ2-5,CASSRTSGGQETQYF,TGTGCCAGCAGCAGGACTAGCGGGGGTCAAGAGACCCAGTACTTC
-,-,TRBV7-2,TRBJ1-5,CASSLSLSINQPQHF,TGTGCCAGCAGCTTATCTCTCTCTATCAATCAGCCCCAGCATTTT
-,-,TRBV7-2,TRBJ2-4,CASSLSRFSLSLAKNIQYF,TGTGCCAGCAGCCTCAGCCGTTTTTCCCTATCTTTGGCCAAAAACATTCAGTACTTC
-,-,TRBV6-6,TRBJ1-2,CASSLVQDYGYTF,TGTGCCAGCAGTTTAGTTCAGGACTATGGCTACACCTTC
-,once,TRBV19,TRBJ1-1,CASNTGMNTEAFF,TGTGCCAGTAATACAGGCATGAACACTGAAGCTTTCTTT
-,-,TRBV15,TRBJ2-7,CATSRETGPHESEQYF,TGTGCCACCAGCAGAGAGACCGGACCCCATGAATCCGAGCAGTACTTC
TRBD1,once,TRBV28,TRBJ2-7,CASSSARDRGPEQYF,TGTGCCAGCAGTTCAGCCCGGGACAGGGGGCCCGAGCAGTACTTC
-,-,TRBV19,TRBJ2-2,CASSWDGTGELFF,TGTGCCAGTAGCTGGGATGGTACCGGGGAGCTGTTTTTT
TRBD1,-,TRBV11-2,TRBJ1-1,CASSLDRAGGIKTEAFF,TGTGCCAGCAGCTTAGATCGTGCAGGGGGCATTAAGACTGAAGCTTTCTTT
TRBD2,-,TRBV11-2,TRBJ2-5,CASSDGTSGVETQYF,TGTGCCAGCAGCGACGGGACTAGCGGGGTTGAGACCCAGTACTTC
TRBD1,-,TRBV6-4,TRBJ1-6,CASRYLGQGVRNSPLHF,TGTGCCAGCAGGTACTTGGGGCAGGGGGTCAGAAATTCACCCCTCCACTTT
TRBD1,-,TRBV18,TRBJ1-6,CASSPGDRVSYNSPLHF,TGTGCCAGCTCACCTGGGGACAGGGTATCCTATAATTCACCCCTCCACTTT
-,-,TRBV14,TRBJ1-3,CASSPGTEVAGNTIYF,TGTGCCAGCAGCCCCGGGACGGAGGTTGCCGGAAACACCATATATTTT
TRBD1,-,TRBV28,TRBJ2-1,CASSSRGLAEQFF,TGTGCCAGCAGTTCCAGGGGGCTAGCTGAGCAGTTCTTC
-,-,TRBV4-3,TRBJ2-5,CASSPRNGGEETQYF,TGCGCCAGCAGCCCCCGTAACGGCGGCGAGGAGACCCAGTACTTC
TRBD1,-,TRBV7-8,TRBJ1-6,CASSLYSGQGNSPLHF,TGTGCCAGCAGCTTATATTCGGGACAGGGAAATTCACCCCTCCACTTT
-,-,TRBV7-7,TRBJ1-4,CASRGADEKLFF,TGTGCTAGCAGGGGTGCTGATGAAAAACTGTTTTTT
-,-,TRBV7-9,TRBJ1-2,CASSWGLYGYTF,TGTGCCAGCAGCTGGGGCCTTTATGGCTACACCTTC
-,-,TRBV7-9,TRBJ1-2,CASSLGDRNYGYTF,TGTGCCAGCAGCTTAGGAGACAGAAACTATGGCTACACCTTC
-,-,TRBV7-9,TRBJ1-1,CASSLNPGDIMNTEAFF,TGTGCCAGCAGCTTAAATCCAGGGGATATAATGAACACTGAAGCTTTCTTT